These T cell receptor beta chains were read from a single sample in a study of cytomegalovirus exposure and HLA in healthy donors. This table comes from immunoSEQ multiplex PCR, and its TCRdb copy is limited to in-frame clones, with some not included. This sample's clone table lists under 150,000 clones. Sequencing input: PBMCs. The receptors here all came from a man in his forties or fifties in good health and CMV-seronegative. CDR3s include the opening cysteine and the closing phenylalanine or tryptophan. Fields, in order: V gene, J gene, D gene, CDR3 protein, CDR3 DNA. D genes are given only for firm matches.

TRBV7-2	TRBJ2-1	-	CASSPTGNYNEQFF	TGTGCCAGCAGCCCCACAGGGAACTACAATGAGCAGTTCTTC
TRBV25-1	TRBJ1-4	TRBD1	CASSEPRTGDQKLFF	TGTGCCAGCAGTGAGCCTCGGACAGGGGATCAAAAACTGTTTTTT
TRBV6-5	TRBJ2-1	-	CASSYSETAVNNEQFF	TGTGCCAGCAGTTACTCCGAGACAGCTGTCAACAATGAGCAGTTCTTC
TRBV5-5	TRBJ1-4	TRBD1	CASRHRDRGWGEKLFF	TGTGCCAGCAGACACCGGGACAGGGGTTGGGGTGAAAAACTGTTTTTT
TRBV19	TRBJ1-5	-	CASSIDDGGNQPQHF	TGTGCCAGTAGTATAGATGACGGGGGCAATCAGCCCCAGCATTTT
TRBV4-2	TRBJ1-1	-	CASSQGMSDAFF	TGTGCCAGCAGCCAAGGTATGAGCGACGCTTTCTTT
TRBV16	TRBJ2-3	-	CASSQLLQGTDTQYF	TGTGCCAGCAGCCAACTCCTACAGGGCACAGATACGCAGTATTTT
TRBV5-1	TRBJ2-2	-	CASSLGQFIPGELFF	TGCGCCAGCAGCTTGGGACAGTTCATTCCGGGGGAGCTGTTTTTT
TRBV27	TRBJ2-7	TRBD1	CASGRGTGIFGEQYF	TGTGCCAGCGGTAGGGGGACAGGGATCTTTGGGGAGCAGTACTTC
TRBV5-5	TRBJ2-1	TRBD2	CASSLALAGYNEQFF	TGTGCCAGCAGCTTGGCCCTAGCGGGCTACAATGAGCAGTTCTTC
TRBV18	TRBJ2-2	-	CASSPDRVNTGELFF	TGTGCCAGCTCACCCGACAGAGTTAACACCGGGGAGCTGTTTTTT
TRBV4-2	TRBJ2-5	TRBD2	CASSQVGGGFPTTQYF	TGTGCCAGCAGCCAAGTAGGCGGGGGTTTCCCTACGACGCAGTACTTC
TRBV6-5	TRBJ1-4	TRBD1	CASSYDQGAANEKLFF	TGTGCCAGCAGTTACGATCAGGGGGCGGCTAATGAAAAACTGTTTTTT
TRBV13	TRBJ2-5	TRBD2	CASSSPAGGQETQYF	TGTGCCAGCAGCTCCCCGGCGGGGGGCCAAGAGACCCAGTACTTC
TRBV18	TRBJ2-5	-	CASSPPTVIETQYF	TGTGCCAGCTCACCCCCGACAGTAATAGAGACCCAGTACTTC
TRBV19	TRBJ1-2	TRBD1	CASRIARRDRVYGYTF	TGTGCCAGTCGGATCGCCCGGAGGGACAGGGTGTATGGCTACACCTTC
TRBV6-5	TRBJ1-1	TRBD1	CASSYAGTGTGTEAFF	TGTGCCAGCAGTTATGCCGGGACAGGGACGGGCACTGAAGCTTTCTTT
TRBV7-9	TRBJ2-7	-	CASSSTPLQGGYKNEQYF	TGTGCCAGCAGCTCAACTCCCTTACAGGGGGGGTACAAGAACGAGCAGTACTTC
TRBV7-2	TRBJ2-7	-	CASSLDRVYEQYF	TGTGCCAGCAGCTTAGACAGGGTTTACGAGCAGTACTTC
TRBV18	TRBJ1-2	-	CASSPPGANYGYTF	TGTGCCAGCTCACCACCGGGAGCCAACTATGGCTACACCTTC
TRBV7-9	TRBJ1-5	TRBD1	CASSLAVGQGDQPQHF	TGTGCCAGCAGCTTAGCAGTCGGACAGGGCGATCAGCCCCAGCATTTT
TRBV5-4	TRBJ2-7	TRBD1	CASSLRQGPYEQYF	TGTGCCAGCAGCTTGAGACAGGGACCCTACGAGCAGTACTTC
TRBV18	TRBJ1-6	-	CASSWGRDNSPLHF	TGTGCCAGCTCGTGGGGCCGGGATAATTCACCCCTCCACTTT
TRBV27	TRBJ1-4	-	CASTRGPGVVGKLFF	TGTGCCAGCACCAGGGGCCCTGGCGTTGTGGGAAAACTGTTTTTT
TRBV6-5	TRBJ2-2	TRBD2	CASRLAGAHTGELFF	TGTGCCAGCAGATTAGCGGGGGCGCACACCGGGGAGCTGTTTTTT
TRBV5-6	TRBJ2-7	-	CASSLGVLGATYEQYF	TGTGCCAGCAGCTTGGGTGTTCTGGGGGCGACCTACGAGCAGTACTTC
TRBV25-1	TRBJ2-3	-	CASSELSSAGTDTQYF	TGTGCCAGCAGTGAACTGAGTAGCGCGGGCACAGATACGCAGTATTTT
TRBV5-1	TRBJ2-1	-	CASSWRAKRNEQFF	TGCGCCAGCAGCTGGAGGGCCAAGCGCAATGAGCAGTTCTTC
TRBV19	TRBJ2-3	TRBD2	CASSMQAGGPGTQYF	TGTGCCAGTAGTATGCAAGCGGGGGGGCCTGGTACGCAGTATTTT
TRBV6-1	TRBJ2-3	-	CASSETTTSVDTQYF	TGTGCCAGCAGTGAGACCACGACAAGTGTAGATACGCAGTATTTT
TRBV25-1	TRBJ1-2	TRBD1	CASSEGDRGYTF	TGTGCCAGCAGTGAAGGGGACAGGGGCTACACCTTC
TRBV7-7	TRBJ2-1	TRBD1	CASSPGTGGYNEQFF	TGTGCCAGCAGCCCGGGGACAGGCGGGTACAATGAGCAGTTCTTC
TRBV5-1	TRBJ1-5	-	CASSLGAAGNQPQHF	TGCGCCAGCAGCTTGGGGGCAGCCGGCAATCAGCCCCAGCATTTT
TRBV25-1	TRBJ2-7	-	CASSHGGPDEQYF	TGTGCCAGCAGTCACGGGGGTCCTGACGAGCAGTACTTC
TRBV5-1	TRBJ2-2	-	CASSPLAANTGELFF	TGCGCCAGCAGCCCCCTCGCGGCGAACACCGGGGAGCTGTTTTTT
TRBV6-1	TRBJ1-5	TRBD1	CASSPRQGRDQPQHF	TGTGCCAGCAGTCCACGACAGGGACGCGATCAGCCCCAGCATTTT
TRBV14	TRBJ1-1	-	CASSKGPRAFF	TGTGCCAGCAGTAAGGGGCCGCGGGCTTTCTTT
TRBV9	TRBJ2-5	-	CASSARGGQKETQYF	TGTGCCAGCAGCGCGAGGGGGGGCCAGAAGGAGACCCAGTACTTC
TRBV4-2	TRBJ1-1	-	CASSQDPGMRNTEAFF	TGTGCCAGCAGCCAAGATCCGGGGATGAGGAACACTGAAGCTTTCTTT
TRBV10-3	TRBJ1-1	-	CATQTAEAFF	TGTGCCACCCAGACAGCCGAAGCTTTCTTT
TRBV18	TRBJ1-2	-	CASSPQGVAAVRGYTF	TGTGCCAGCTCACCACAAGGTGTGGCGGCAGTGAGGGGCTACACCTTC
TRBV5-4	TRBJ2-1	-	CASSFGSAGSSYNEQFF	TGTGCCAGCAGCTTTGGTAGCGCGGGGAGCTCCTACAATGAGCAGTTCTTC
TRBV6-1	TRBJ2-6	TRBD1	CASSGDSAGANVLTF	TGTGCCAGCAGTGGGGACAGTGCTGGGGCCAACGTCCTGACTTTC
TRBV6-5	TRBJ2-1	TRBD1	CASRPSGGPINEQFF	TGTGCCAGCAGACCCTCAGGGGGTCCTATCAATGAGCAGTTCTTC
TRBV11-3	TRBJ2-1	-	CASSSTGSSYNEQFF	TGTGCCAGCAGCTCAACAGGGAGCTCCTACAATGAGCAGTTCTTC
TRBV5-6	TRBJ2-5	TRBD1	CASSLLGTGSQYQETQYF	TGTGCCAGCAGCTTGCTGGGGACAGGGTCTCAGTACCAAGAGACCCAGTACTTC
TRBV5-4	TRBJ1-2	-	CASSPKTGGSYGYTF	TGTGCCAGCAGCCCCAAGACAGGCGGTTCCTATGGCTACACCTTC
TRBV6-1	TRBJ1-3	-	CASSELGASFSGNTIYF	TGTGCCAGCAGTGAACTGGGAGCATCCTTCTCTGGAAACACCATATATTTT
TRBV7-9	TRBJ1-3	-	CASSLQGKTGNTIYF	TGTGCCAGCAGCTTACAGGGAAAAACTGGAAACACCATATATTTT
TRBV6-5	TRBJ1-2	TRBD1	CASSYRGQGNYGYTF	TGTGCCAGCAGTTACCGTGGACAGGGGAACTATGGCTACACCTTC
TRBV11-1	TRBJ2-5	TRBD2	CASRQAREGKEETQYF	TGTGCCAGCAGACAAGCAAGGGAGGGCAAGGAGGAGACCCAGTACTTC